The 31 T cell receptor beta chains below come from one sample, sequenced in a study of identical twins. TCRdb re-derived calls from the 5' RACE reads in MiXCR, one entry per CDR3 protein. The sample lists approximately 260,000 distinct CDR3 sequences, about 8.9% occurring once. The sample was also reused in another study, on yellow fever vaccine responses in identical twins.

The sample consisted of CD8+ T cells sorted from blood. These receptors originate from a young woman in good health.

The table lists this clonotype with many counts. The V and J genes are TRBV12-3 or TRBV12-4 and TRBJ1-5; D not resolved. With 3 bases removed from V and 7 bases from J, the gap between germline ends came to 10 bases. The CDR3 length is 13 residues. The CDR3 is CASSLQLSQPQHF. The DNA of the CDR3 is TGTGCCAGCAGTTTGCAGTTGTCCCAGCCCCAGCATTTT.

As regards this clonotype: At one end, the junction sequence differs from germline, possibly due to a read error. The gene calls are TRBV7-7 and TRBJ2-7, with D possibly matching TRBD1 (6 bases). Looked up from germline, CDR1 is SSHAT and CDR2 is FNYEAQ (reference sequence). This CDR3 comprises 14 residues. The CDR3 here is CASSQLGAMSEQYF. CDR3 nucleotides: TGTGCTAGCAGCCAGTTGGGGGCTATGAGCGAGCAGTACTTC.

This clonotype was observed a few times. The V and J genes are TRBV4-1 and TRBJ2-5; possible D gene TRBD1, 6 bases. Trimming shortened V by 4 bases and J by 3 bases, and 12 bases separated the two germline ends. CDR3 length: 14 residues. CDR1 is MGHRA and CDR2 is YSYEKL in the germline V gene. CDR3 region: CASSRPGTKETQYF. DNA of the CDR3: TGCGCCAGCAGCCGACCCGGGACAAAAGAGACCCAGTACTTC.

This clonotype was observed at least ten times. The J gene is TRBJ1-5, the V gene TRBV20-1; 9 bases are shared with TRBD1. Germline V lookup: CDR1 DFQATT, CDR2 SNEGSKA (reference sequence). With V trimmed by 5 bases and J by 2 bases, 10 bases remained unmatched. The CDR3 has 16 amino acids. The CDR3 region has the DNA TGCAGTGCTGACGCGATACAGGGGGCTGGCAATCAGCCCCAGCATTTT. Translated: CSADAIQGAGNQPQHF.

A few counts support this clonotype. The J gene is TRBJ2-7, the V gene TRBV5-5; D tentatively fits TRBD1 or TRBD2 (5 bases each). Germline loops: CDR1 SGHKS, CDR2 YYEKEE (reference sequence). V lost 4 bases and J lost 3, with 11 bases in between. The length of the CDR3 is 13 residues. The CDR3 here is CASSGAGIYEQYF. For the CDR3, the DNA is TGTGCCAGCAGCGGGGCGGGTATCTACGAGCAGTACTTC.

The V gene is TRBV20-1, the J gene TRBJ2-3; D perhaps matches TRBD2 (6 bases). CDR3 length equals 18 residues. V lost 6 bases and J 0 bases, leaving 25 bases between the germline ends. In germline, CDR1 is DFQATT, CDR2 SNEGSKA (reference sequence). CDR3 sequence reads: CSATDSYRLGTSTDTQYF. The CDR3 bases are TGCAGTGCCACTGACAGTTATCGTCTCGGGACTAGCACAGATACGCAGTATTTT.

This clonotype was seen ten or more times. This chain joins TRBV11-1 and TRBJ2-2, with 12 bases lining up with TRBD1. With V trimmed by 4 bases and J by 4 bases, 10 bases remained unmatched. From germline, CDR1 is SGHAT and CDR2 FQDESV (reference sequence). This CDR3 is built from 18 residues. CDR3 loop: CASSSNRDRGLSTGELFF. CDR3 in DNA: TGTGCCAGCAGCTCTAACCGGGACAGGGGGCTGAGCACCGGGGAGCTGTTTTTT.

V is TRBV7-8 and J is TRBJ2-6; 12 bases are a match to TRBD1. This CDR3 has 20 amino acids. Germline CDR1 reads SGHVS; CDR2 reads FQNEAQ. J was trimmed by 2 bases and V by 1 base; bases with no gene match: 9. Written as DNA, the CDR3 is TGTGCCAGCAGCTTAGTAGGGACAGGGGGCTCTAGTGCTGGGGCCAACGTCCTGACTTTC. This encodes CASSLVGTGGSSAGANVLTF.

This clonotype showed up many times. The gene calls are TRBV4-1 and TRBJ2-7; no firm D call. The ends were cut back, 0 bases at V and 12 bases at J, with 18 bases in the middle. The CDR3 totals 14 residues. CDR1 and CDR2 from the germline V gene are MGHRA and YSYEKL. The CDR3 loop reads CASSQDPSLENRYF. CDR3 in DNA: TGCGCCAGCAGCCAAGACCCCTCCCTGGAGAACAGGTACTTC.

This clonotype showed up just once. The chain joins TRBV10-3 to TRBJ2-1; 8 bases agree with TRBD2. V shed 0 bases and J 7 bases; nucleotides not matched to a gene: 5. The CDR3 runs to 15 residues. From germline, CDR1 is ENHRY and CDR2 SYGVKD. CDR3 DNA sequence: TGTGCCATCAGTGAGTCGACGGGACTAGGTAATGAGCAGTTCTTC. This translates into CAISESTGLGNEQFF.

This clonotype was found a few times. V and J are TRBV6-1 and TRBJ2-1; TRBD2 agrees at 8 bases. CDR1 is MNHNS, CDR2 SASEGT, per germline. V dropped 3 bases and J dropped 6; count of bases not matched to a gene: 10. The CDR3 runs to 16 residues. This CDR3 is CASSDYPGTSVNEQFF. As DNA, the CDR3 is TGTGCCAGCAGTGATTATCCCGGGACTAGTGTCAATGAGCAGTTCTTC.

This chain joins TRBV7-9 and TRBJ2-1; the D gene is possibly TRBD1 (6 bases). The CDR3 loop spans 14 amino acids. The germline V and J ends were trimmed by 2 bases and 6 bases, with 11 bases remaining between them. Germline loops: CDR1 SEHNR, CDR2 FQNEAQ (reference sequence). The CDR3 here is CASSLFIGGNEQFF. In DNA, the CDR3 is TGTGCCAGCAGCTTATTTATAGGGGGCAATGAGCAGTTCTTC.

This clonotype was observed at least ten times. This sequence joins TRBV27 and TRBJ1-1, with a weak D call TRBD1 (5 bases). Germline CDR1 is MNHEY and CDR2 is SMNVEV (reference sequence). The CDR3 consists of 13 residues. V lost 3 bases, J lost 4 bases, and 9 bases lay in between. The CDR3 here is CASSFPGSTEAFF. The CDR3 bases are TGTGCCAGCAGTTTTCCAGGGTCCACTGAAGCTTTCTTT.

Only a few counts were recorded for this clonotype. This chain uses TRBV20-1 with TRBJ1-1; tentative D call: TRBD1 (6 bases). The CDR3 extends over 15 amino acids. V lost 3 bases to trimming and J lost 4 bases, with 18 bases between them. Germline-derived CDR1 and CDR2 are DFQATT and SNEGSKA (reference sequence). The CDR3 nucleotides are TGCAGTGCTAGTCAGGACAGTTCTCCGGGCACTGAAGCTTTCTTT. As protein: CSASQDSSPGTEAFF.

This clonotype has at least ten counts. The V gene is TRBV10-3, the J gene TRBJ2-7; 10 bases align to TRBD1. Germline lookup yields CDR1 ENHRY and CDR2 SYGVKD. V lost 1 base and J lost 4; bases outside the gene matches: 7. There are 16 residues in the CDR3. This CDR3 is CAISEWGGTGVYEQYF. The CDR3 DNA reads as TGTGCCATCAGTGAGTGGGGAGGGACAGGGGTTTACGAGCAGTACTTC.

The chain links TRBV11-2 to TRBJ1-2, with D maybe TRBD1 (5 bases). Germline CDR1 and CDR2: SGHAT and FQNNGV. The length of the CDR3 is 15 residues. V lost 1 base and J 4 bases, leaving 13 bases between the germline ends. The CDR3: CASSLVPDGTYGYTF. The CDR3, as DNA: TGTGCCAGCAGCTTAGTCCCCGATGGGACCTATGGCTACACCTTC.

V usage is TRBV13 and J usage is TRBJ2-3; the D gene is possibly TRBD1 (6 bases). The CDR3 consists of 18 residues. The germline CDR1 and CDR2 sequences are PRHDT and FYEKMQ (reference sequence). With 1 base removed from V and 3 bases from J, the gap between germline ends came to 20 bases. The CDR3 sequence is CASSLVGQGREATDTQYF. The DNA of the CDR3 is TGTGCCAGCAGCTTAGTAGGGCAGGGGCGAGAGGCGACAGATACGCAGTATTTT.

The chain uses TRBV5-5 and TRBJ1-2; weak D call: TRBD1 (5 bases). There are 13 residues in the CDR3. CDR1 and CDR2 (germline): SGHKS, YYEKEE (reference sequence). V was cut by 3 bases and J by 4 bases, with 10 bases left in between. CDR3 amino acids: CASSYDSPYGYTF. Here the CDR3 DNA reads TGTGCCAGCAGCTACGACAGCCCCTATGGCTACACCTTC.

The CDR3: CASSTRTGTVYEQYF. The CDR3 nucleotides read TGTGCCAGCAGCACGCGAACCGGGACAGTCTACGAGCAGTACTTC. The chain is built from TRBV7-8 and TRBJ2-7, with 7 nucleotides matching TRBD1. CDR1 and CDR2 from the germline V gene are SGHVS and FQNEAQ. The CDR3 is 15 amino acids. Unmatched junction bases numbered 10, after V lost 5 bases and J lost 3 bases.

This clonotype was seen a handful of times. V and J are TRBV5-1 and TRBJ2-3; D is possibly TRBD2 (6 bases). The V end was cut by 6 bases, the J end by 8 bases, with 25 bases between. The CDR3 is made up of 16 amino acids. Germline CDR1 SGHRS, CDR2 YFSETQ. In DNA, the CDR3 is TGCGCCAGCACCTGGGTGCAAGGGCCCCCGGGAGTTACGCAGTATTTT. Translating gives CASTWVQGPPGVTQYF.

V gene TRBV3-1 combines with J gene TRBJ2-5, with 16 bases identical to TRBD2. This CDR3 contains 17 residues. V gave up 5 bases and J gave up 0 bases; unmatched junction bases: 3. CDR1 is LGHDT, CDR2 YNNKEL, per germline (reference sequence). CDR3 residues: CASSGTSGGAYQETQYF. CDR3 bases: TGTGCCAGCAGCGGGACTAGCGGGGGGGCCTACCAAGAGACCCAGTACTTC.

In this sample, this clonotype turned up many times. The V and J genes are TRBV20-1 and TRBJ2-7, with D possibly matching TRBD2 (5 bases). Germline CDR1 DFQATT, CDR2 SNEGSKA (reference sequence). The V end was cut by 1 base, the J end by 2 bases, with 9 bases between. The length of the CDR3 is 13 residues. In nucleotides, the CDR3 is TGCAGTGCTAGAGCAGCGGCCACCTACGAGCAGTACTTC. It codes for CSARAAATYEQYF.

This clonotype turned up a few times. The rearrangement joins TRBV29-1 to TRBJ1-4, with 7 bases matching TRBD1. V gave up 7 bases and J gave up 2 bases; unmatched junction bases: 4. Germline CDR1 SQVTM, CDR2 ANQGSEA. The CDR3 length is 13 residues. For the CDR3, the DNA is TGCAGCGGACTCAGGGGGACTAATGAAAAACTGTTTTTT. Translated, it gives CSGLRGTNEKLFF. Combining the CDR3 with reference TRBV29-1 and TRBJ1-4 gives the whole variable domain SAVISQKPSRDICQRGTSLTIQCQVDSQVTMMFWYRQQPGQSLTLIATANQGSEATYESGFVIDKFPISRPNLTFSTLTVSNMSPEDSSIYLCSGLRGTNEKLFFGSGTQLSVL.

The table lists this clonotype with many counts. J is TRBJ2-7 and V is TRBV3-1, with D perhaps TRBD1 (6 bases). The V gene's germline CDR1 is LGHDT and CDR2 YNNKEL (reference sequence). With 5 bases removed from V and 1 base from J, the gap between germline ends came to 9 bases. CDR3 size: 13 residues. CDR3 loop: CASSGQNSYEQYF. In DNA form, the CDR3 reads TGTGCCAGCAGCGGACAGAATTCCTACGAGCAGTACTTC.

This clonotype was recorded at least ten times. This chain connects TRBV12-3 or TRBV12-4 to TRBJ2-5, with D possibly being TRBD2 (5 bases). With 2 bases removed from V and 5 bases from J, the gap between germline ends came to 9 bases. CDR3 size: 13 residues. The chain's CDR3 is CASSLSSRETQYF. CDR3 DNA: TGTGCCAGCAGTTTATCTAGCCGCGAGACCCAGTACTTC.

This clonotype appeared a few times. The CDR3 sequence is CASSERLAELTDTQYF. CDR3 bases: TGTGCCAGCAGTGAACGACTAGCGGAACTCACAGATACGCAGTATTTT. The chain employs TRBV2 and TRBJ2-3; 9 bases map to TRBD2. With V trimmed by 2 bases and J by 2 bases, 5 bases remained unmatched. The CDR3 spans 16 residues. Germline assignment: CDR1 SNHLY and CDR2 FYNNEI. Variable domain in full (rest from reference TRBV2 and TRBJ2-3): EPEVTQTPSHQVTQMGQEVILRCVPISNHLYFYWYRQILGQKVEFLVSFYNNEISEKSEIFDDQFSVERPDGSNFTLKIRSTKLEDSAMYFCASSERLAELTDTQYFGPGTRLTVL.

There are many counts of this clonotype. V usage is TRBV3-1 and J usage is TRBJ1-1, with D perhaps matching TRBD1 (5 bases). CDR1 and CDR2 (germline): LGHDT, YNNKEL (reference sequence). Between the trimmed V and J ends, which lost 4 bases and 3 bases, there was a span of 18 bases. This CDR3 spans 16 amino acids. CDR3 DNA: TGTGCCAGCAGCCCCGGGGACGGGAACTTCTACACTGAAGCTTTCTTT. Its protein product is CASSPGDGNFYTEAFF.

This clonotype was counted between two and nine times. In nucleotides, the CDR3 is TGCAGCGTTGAAGAGGGCACCGGGGAGCTGTTTTTT. Amino acid sequence: CSVEEGTGELFF. V usage is TRBV29-1 and J usage is TRBJ2-2, with unresolved D. CDR1 and CDR2 from the germline V gene are SQVTM and ANQGSEA. The CDR3 spans 12 residues. Trimming shortened V by 0 bases and J by 4 bases, and 3 bases separated the two germline ends.

This clonotype appeared a few times. V is TRBV12-3 or TRBV12-4 and J is TRBJ2-5, with D possibly TRBD1 on 5 matching bases. Trimming stripped 1 base from V and 12 bases from J, with 12 bases between. The CDR3 totals 12 residues. The CDR3 region has the DNA TGTGCCAGCAGTTTAGAGGACACTCCGAAGTACTTC. Its translation: CASSLEDTPKYF.

The V and J genes are TRBV7-9 and TRBJ2-7, with D tentatively TRBD1 (6 bases). CDR3 size: 14 residues. Trimming shortened V by 4 bases and J by 3 bases, and 13 bases separated the two germline ends. Per the germline V gene, CDR1 is SEHNR and CDR2 is FQNEAQ (reference sequence). The CDR3 DNA follows: TGTGCCAGCAGCTCAGGACAGTCCCTCTACGAGCAGTACTTC. As protein: CASSSGQSLYEQYF.

This clonotype appeared a few times. V usage is TRBV10-3 and J usage is TRBJ2-2; 10 bases fit TRBD2. Germline lookup yields CDR1 ENHRY and CDR2 SYGVKD. V was clipped by 3 bases and J by 5 bases; unmatched bases: 9. The CDR3 runs 17 residues. The CDR3 nucleotides are TGTGCCATCAGTGACCAGCGGGGGGGCCAGGGGACCGGGGAGCTGTTTTTT. This translates into CAISDQRGGQGTGELFF.